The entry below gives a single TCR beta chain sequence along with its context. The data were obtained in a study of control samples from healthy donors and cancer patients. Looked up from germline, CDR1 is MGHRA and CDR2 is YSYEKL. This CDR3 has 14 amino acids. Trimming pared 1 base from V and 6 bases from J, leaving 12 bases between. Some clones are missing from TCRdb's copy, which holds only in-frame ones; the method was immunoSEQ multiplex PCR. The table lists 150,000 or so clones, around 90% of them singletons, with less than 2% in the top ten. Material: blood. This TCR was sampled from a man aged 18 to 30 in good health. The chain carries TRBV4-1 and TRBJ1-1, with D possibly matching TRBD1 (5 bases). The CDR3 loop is CASSQAFRDAEAFF. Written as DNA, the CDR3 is TGCGCCAGCAGCCAAGCTTTCAGGGACGCTGAAGCTTTCTTT.